This T cell receptor beta chain is drawn from a study of blood T cell repertoires in COVID-19. Germline loops: CDR1 SGHNT, CDR2 YENEEA. Trimming cost V 1 base and J 7 bases, with 14 bases left between them. The CDR3 sequence is 15 residues long. Method: immunoSEQ multiplex PCR; TCRdb's copy keeps in-frame clones and lacks some. Among approximately 130,000 clones listed, roughly 80% were seen once. This clone is a singleton in its sample. Sequenced sample: PBMCs or T cells enriched from blood (not recorded which). The chain joins TRBV11-3 to TRBJ2-1, with D perhaps TRBD2 (7 bases). The source is a man aged 25 to 40 who had recovered from COVID-19. CDR3 protein: CASSLAGGGMNEQFF. For the CDR3, the DNA is TGTGCCAGCAGCTTAGCGGGGGGCGGGATGAATGAGCAGTTCTTC.